This T cell receptor beta chain was identified in a study of blood T cell repertoires in COVID-19. Produced via immunoSEQ multiplex PCR; TCRdb's table is partial and in-frame only. The top ten clones hold over 4% of a sample with 320,000 or so clones, 75% to 90% of them seen once. Trimming took off 0 bases at V and 4 bases at J, with 16 bases between the two ends. Germline CDR1 and CDR2: SGHDT and YYEEEE. The CDR3 runs 16 residues. Participants, about 18 to 90 years old, spanned 25 or so US areas. Participant reports of clinical history set cohort assignment. The chain couples TRBV5-6 to TRBJ1-1; the D is unclear. The receptor was derived from a man aged 55 to 70 who had recovered from COVID-19. Sequenced material: PBMCs or T cells enriched from blood (not recorded which). The CDR3 loop is CASSLEALSAGTEAFF. The CDR3 DNA reads as TGTGCCAGCAGCTTGGAAGCCCTCTCCGCTGGCACTGAAGCTTTCTTT.